A selection of T cell receptor beta chains follows, all from one sample in a study of cytomegalovirus exposure and HLA in healthy donors. Data came from immunoSEQ multiplex PCR; TCRdb stores just in-frame clones and leaves some out. This sample has over 150,000 clones, with roughly three quarters found just once. The sequenced material came from PBMCs. The origin of the receptors is a male donor in good health and CMV-seropositive. Each CDR3 is given without its conserved first and last residue.

>TRBV7-9|13
SSRDVEGGAGGYT
>TRBV6-5|11
ASSYSLLNEQY
>TRBV10-2|12
ASSAGGSPDTQY
>TRBV6-1|13
ASSGLAGGTDTQY
>TRBV5-1|13
ASSLGLAGVDEQF
>TRBV4-1|14
ASSPVRGRSYNEQF
>TRBV20-1|9
SARQANEQF
>TRBV2|15
ASSEFVRGLAIDTQY
>TRBV5-1|12
ASSLGTSDHEQF
>TRBV6-5|12
ASSYSRSNYGYT
>TRBV30|12
AWSRGLSPGEQY
>TRBV6-6|14
ASSFEGTGVNSPLH
>TRBV6-1|12
ASRSGWNGNTIY
>TRBV27|14
ASSLRTGAVGYGYT
>TRBV5-8|12
ASSTRQGFYGYT
>TRBV10-2|10
ASSDTGAEQY
>TRBV6-1|12
ASSELGGEETQY
>TRBV30|12
AWSFGTSTDTQY
>TRBV7-3|11
ASSLLPGYGYT
>TRBV18|9
ASSPEETQY
>TRBV7-2|14
ASSLGAAPYTGELF
>TRBV4-1|13
ASSQEDRWTYEQY
>TRBV7-6|11
ASSLNYISPLH